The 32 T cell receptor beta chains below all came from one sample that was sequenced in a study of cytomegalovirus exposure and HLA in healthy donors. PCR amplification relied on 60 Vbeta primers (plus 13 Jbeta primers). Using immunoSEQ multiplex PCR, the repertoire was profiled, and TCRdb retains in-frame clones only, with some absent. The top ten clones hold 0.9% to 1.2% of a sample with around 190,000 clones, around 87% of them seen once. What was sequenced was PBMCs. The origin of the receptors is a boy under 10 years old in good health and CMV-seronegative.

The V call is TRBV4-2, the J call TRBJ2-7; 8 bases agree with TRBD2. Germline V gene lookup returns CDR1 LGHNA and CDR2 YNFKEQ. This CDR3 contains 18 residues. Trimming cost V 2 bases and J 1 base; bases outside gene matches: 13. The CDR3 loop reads CASSQQPMGAGASYEQYF. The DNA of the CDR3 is TGTGCCAGCAGCCAACAACCTATGGGAGCGGGAGCATCCTACGAGCAGTACTTC.

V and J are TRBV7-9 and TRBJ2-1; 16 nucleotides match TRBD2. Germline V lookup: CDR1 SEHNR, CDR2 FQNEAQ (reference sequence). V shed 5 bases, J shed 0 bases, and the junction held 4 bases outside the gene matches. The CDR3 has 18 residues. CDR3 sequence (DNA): TGTGCCAGCAGCAGAGGGACTAGCGGGAGGGCCTCCTACAATGAGCAGTTCTTC. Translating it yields CASSRGTSGRASYNEQFF.

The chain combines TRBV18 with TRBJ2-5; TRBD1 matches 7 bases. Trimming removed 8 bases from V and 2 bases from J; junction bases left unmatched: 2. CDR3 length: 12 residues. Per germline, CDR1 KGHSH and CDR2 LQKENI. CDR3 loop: CASEGQQETQYF. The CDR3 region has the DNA TGTGCCAGCGAGGGACAGCAAGAGACCCAGTACTTC.

The CDR3 spells CASKREWKSEQFF. CDR3 DNA sequence: TGTGCCAGCAAGAGGGAGTGGAAGAGTGAGCAGTTCTTC. V and J are TRBV27 and TRBJ2-1; D may be TRBD2 (5 bases). The V gene's germline CDR1 is MNHEY and CDR2 SMNVEV (reference sequence). The V end was cut by 7 bases, the J end by 9 bases, with 16 bases between. The CDR3 length is 13 residues.

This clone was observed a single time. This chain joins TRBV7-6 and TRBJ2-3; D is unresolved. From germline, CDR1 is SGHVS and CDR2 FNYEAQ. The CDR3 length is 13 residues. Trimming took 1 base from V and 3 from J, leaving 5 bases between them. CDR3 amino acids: CASSLVSTDTQYF. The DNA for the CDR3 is TGTGCCAGCAGCTTAGTTAGTACAGATACGCAGTATTTT.

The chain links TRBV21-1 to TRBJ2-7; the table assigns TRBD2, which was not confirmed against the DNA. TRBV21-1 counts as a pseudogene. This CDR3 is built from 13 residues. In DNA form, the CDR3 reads TGTGCCAGCAGCAGGCTGCGGGAACCCGAGCAGTACTTC. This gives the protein CASSRLREPEQYF.

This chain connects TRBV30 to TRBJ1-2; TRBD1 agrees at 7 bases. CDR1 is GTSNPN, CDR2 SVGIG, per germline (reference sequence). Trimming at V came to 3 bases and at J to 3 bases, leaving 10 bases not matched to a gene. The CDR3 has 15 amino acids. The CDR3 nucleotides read TGTGCCTGGAGGAGGGGGCGCGTCCCATACTATGGCTACACCTTC. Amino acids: CAWRRGRVPYYGYTF.

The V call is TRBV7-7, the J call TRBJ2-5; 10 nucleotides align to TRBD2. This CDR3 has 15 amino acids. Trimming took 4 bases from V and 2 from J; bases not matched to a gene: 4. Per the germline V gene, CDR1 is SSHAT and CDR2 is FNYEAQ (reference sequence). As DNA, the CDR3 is TGTGCCAGCAGCTCGACTAGCGGGCTTCAAGAGACCCAGTACTTC. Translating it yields CASSSTSGLQETQYF.

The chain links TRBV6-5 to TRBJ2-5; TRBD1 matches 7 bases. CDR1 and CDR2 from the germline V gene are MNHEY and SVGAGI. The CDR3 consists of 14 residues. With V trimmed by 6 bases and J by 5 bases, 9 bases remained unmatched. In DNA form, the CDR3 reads TGTGCCAGCAGCCAAGGGACAGCCGCGGAGACCCAGTACTTC. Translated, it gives CASSQGTAAETQYF.

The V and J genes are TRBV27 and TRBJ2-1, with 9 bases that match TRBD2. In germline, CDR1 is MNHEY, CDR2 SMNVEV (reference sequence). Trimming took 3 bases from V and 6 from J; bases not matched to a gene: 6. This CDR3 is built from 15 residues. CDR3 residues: CASSFGLAGINEQFF. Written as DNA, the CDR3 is TGTGCCAGCAGTTTTGGGCTAGCGGGGATCAATGAGCAGTTCTTC.

As DNA, the CDR3 is TGTGCCAGCAGCCTATCAGATGGGGGGAGGACCACTGAAGCTTTCTTT. Translating gives CASSLSDGGRTTEAFF. The chain recombines TRBV13 with TRBJ1-1; a weak D match, TRBD1 (5 bases). The germline CDR1 and CDR2 sequences are PRHDT and FYEKMQ (reference sequence). The CDR3 spans 16 residues. The V gene lost 5 bases and the J gene lost 4 bases, with 20 bases spanning the gap.

CDR3 DNA: TGTGCCAGCAGCCCCCAACCCCCGGGACAGGGGAACACCGGGGAGCTGTTTTTT. It specifies CASSPQPPGQGNTGELFF. This chain links TRBV5-4 with TRBJ2-2, with 9 bases lining up with TRBD1. CDR1 and CDR2 (germline): SGHNT, YYREEE (reference sequence). The CDR3 is made up of 18 amino acids. The junction had 11 bases not matched to a gene; V was cut back by 4 bases and J by 1 base.

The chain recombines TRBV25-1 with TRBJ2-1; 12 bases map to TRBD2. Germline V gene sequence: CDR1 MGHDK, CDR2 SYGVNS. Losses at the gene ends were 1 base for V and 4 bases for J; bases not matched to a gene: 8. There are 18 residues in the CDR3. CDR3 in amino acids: CASSESERLAGAYNEQFF. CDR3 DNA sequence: TGTGCCAGCAGTGAATCAGAACGACTAGCGGGAGCGTACAATGAGCAGTTCTTC.

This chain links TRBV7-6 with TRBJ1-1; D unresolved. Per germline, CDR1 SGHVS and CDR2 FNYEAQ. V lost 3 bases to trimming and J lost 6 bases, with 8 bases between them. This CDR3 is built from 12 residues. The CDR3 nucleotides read TGTGCCAGCAGCTTGGGTGGAGCTGAAGCTTTCTTT. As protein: CASSLGGAEAFF.

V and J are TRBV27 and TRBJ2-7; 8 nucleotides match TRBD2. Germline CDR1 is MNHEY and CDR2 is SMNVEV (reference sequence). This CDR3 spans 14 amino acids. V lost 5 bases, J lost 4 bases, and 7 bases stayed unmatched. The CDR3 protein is CASSLGTSGYEQYF. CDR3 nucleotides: TGTGCCAGCAGTCTAGGTACTAGCGGATACGAGCAGTACTTC.

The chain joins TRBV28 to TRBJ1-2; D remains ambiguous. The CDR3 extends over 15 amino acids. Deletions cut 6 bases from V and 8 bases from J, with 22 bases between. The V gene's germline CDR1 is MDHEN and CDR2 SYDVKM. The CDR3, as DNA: TGTGCCAGCAGAAATCTGGGAGAGGGTAATAAGGGCTACACCTTC. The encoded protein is CASRNLGEGNKGYTF.

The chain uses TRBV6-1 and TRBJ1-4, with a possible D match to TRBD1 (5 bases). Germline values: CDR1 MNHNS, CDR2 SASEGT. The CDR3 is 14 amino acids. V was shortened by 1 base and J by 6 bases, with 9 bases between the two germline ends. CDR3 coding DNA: TGTGCCAGCAGTGAAGGGCAGGGTCATGAAAAACTGTTTTTT. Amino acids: CASSEGQGHEKLFF.

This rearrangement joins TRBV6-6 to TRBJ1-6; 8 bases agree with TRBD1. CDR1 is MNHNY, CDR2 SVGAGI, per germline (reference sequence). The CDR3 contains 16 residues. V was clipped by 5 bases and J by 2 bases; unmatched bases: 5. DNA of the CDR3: TGTGCCAGCAGTCCGGACAGGGCCCCCTATAATTCACCCCTCCACTTT. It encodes CASSPDRAPYNSPLHF.

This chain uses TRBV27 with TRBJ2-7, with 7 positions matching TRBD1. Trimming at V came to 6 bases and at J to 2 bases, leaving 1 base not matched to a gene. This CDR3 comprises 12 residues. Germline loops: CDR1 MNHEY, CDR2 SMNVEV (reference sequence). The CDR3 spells CASSGTAYEQYF. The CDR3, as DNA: TGTGCCAGCAGCGGGACAGCCTACGAGCAGTACTTC.

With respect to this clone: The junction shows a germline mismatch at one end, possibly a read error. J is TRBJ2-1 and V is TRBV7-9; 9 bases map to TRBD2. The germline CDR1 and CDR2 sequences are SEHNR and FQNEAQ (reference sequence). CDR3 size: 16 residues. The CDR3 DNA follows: TGTTCCAGCAGCTTAGTCGGTAGCGGGAGCATCAATGAGCAGTTCTTC. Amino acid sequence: CSSSLVGSGSINEQFF.

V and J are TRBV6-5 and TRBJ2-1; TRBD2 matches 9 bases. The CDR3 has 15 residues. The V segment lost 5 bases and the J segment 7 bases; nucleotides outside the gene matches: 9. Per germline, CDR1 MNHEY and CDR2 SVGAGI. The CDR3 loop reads CASSQQAGGGNEQFF. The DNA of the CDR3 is TGTGCCAGCAGTCAACAAGCGGGGGGTGGGAATGAGCAGTTCTTC.

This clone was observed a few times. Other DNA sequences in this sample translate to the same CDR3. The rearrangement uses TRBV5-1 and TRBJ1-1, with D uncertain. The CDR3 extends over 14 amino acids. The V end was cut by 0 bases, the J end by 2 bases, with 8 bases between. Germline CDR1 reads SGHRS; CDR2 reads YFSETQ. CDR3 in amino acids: CASSLAPGNTEAFF. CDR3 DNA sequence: TGCGCCAGCAGCTTGGCGCCGGGAAACACTGAAGCTTTCTTT.

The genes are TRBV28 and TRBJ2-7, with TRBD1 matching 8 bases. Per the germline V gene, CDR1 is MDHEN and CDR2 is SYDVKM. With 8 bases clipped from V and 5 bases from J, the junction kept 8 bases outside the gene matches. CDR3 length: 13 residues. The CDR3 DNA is TGTGCCAGCGCGGGACAGGTACGCGACGAGCAGTACTTC. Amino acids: CASAGQVRDEQYF.

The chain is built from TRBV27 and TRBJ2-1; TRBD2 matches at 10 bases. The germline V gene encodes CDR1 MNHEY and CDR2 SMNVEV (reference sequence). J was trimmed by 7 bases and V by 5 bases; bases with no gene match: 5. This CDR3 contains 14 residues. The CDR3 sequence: CASSVGLAANEQFF. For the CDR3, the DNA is TGTGCCAGCAGTGTAGGACTAGCGGCTAATGAGCAGTTCTTC.

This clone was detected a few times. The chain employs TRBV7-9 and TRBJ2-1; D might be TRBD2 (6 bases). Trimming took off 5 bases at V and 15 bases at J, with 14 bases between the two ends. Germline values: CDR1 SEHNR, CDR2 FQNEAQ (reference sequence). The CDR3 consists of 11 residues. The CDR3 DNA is TGTGCCAGCAGCATCGGGACTCAACCGTTCTTC. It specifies CASSIGTQPFF.

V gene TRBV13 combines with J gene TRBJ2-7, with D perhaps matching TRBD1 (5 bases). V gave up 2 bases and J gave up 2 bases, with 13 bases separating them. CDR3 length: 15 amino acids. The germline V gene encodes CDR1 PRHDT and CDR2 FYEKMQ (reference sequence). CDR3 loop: CASSLRGQGTYEQYF. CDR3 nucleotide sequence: TGTGCCAGCAGCTTAAGGGGCCAGGGTACCTACGAGCAGTACTTC.

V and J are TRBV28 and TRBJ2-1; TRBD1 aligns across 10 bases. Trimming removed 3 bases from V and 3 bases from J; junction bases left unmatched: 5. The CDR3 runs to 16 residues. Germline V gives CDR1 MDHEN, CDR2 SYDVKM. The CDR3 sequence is CASSLVRDRGYNEQFF. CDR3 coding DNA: TGTGCCAGCAGTTTGGTGAGGGACAGGGGCTACAATGAGCAGTTCTTC.

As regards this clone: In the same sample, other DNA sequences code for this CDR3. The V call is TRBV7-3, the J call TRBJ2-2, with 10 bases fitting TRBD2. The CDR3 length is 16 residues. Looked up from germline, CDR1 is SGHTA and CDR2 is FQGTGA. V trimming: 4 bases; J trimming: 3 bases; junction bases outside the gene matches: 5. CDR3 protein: CASSSRSGGYTGELFF. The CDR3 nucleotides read TGTGCCAGCAGCTCCCGTAGCGGGGGGTACACCGGGGAGCTGTTTTTT.

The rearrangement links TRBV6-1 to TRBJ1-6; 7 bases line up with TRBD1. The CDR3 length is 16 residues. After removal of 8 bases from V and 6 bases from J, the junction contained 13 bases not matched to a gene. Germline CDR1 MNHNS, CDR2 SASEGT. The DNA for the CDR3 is TGTGCCAGCGGTGTAATCAACAGGGGCGGTAATTCACCCCTCCACTTT. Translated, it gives CASGVINRGGNSPLHF.

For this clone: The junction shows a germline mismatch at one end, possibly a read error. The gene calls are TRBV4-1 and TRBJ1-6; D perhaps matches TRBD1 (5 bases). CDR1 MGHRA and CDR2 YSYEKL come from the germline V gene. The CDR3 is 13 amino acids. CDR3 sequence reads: CASSQERQLQPDF. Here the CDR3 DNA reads TGCGCCAGCAGCCAAGAAAGACAGCTGCAGCCCGACTTT.

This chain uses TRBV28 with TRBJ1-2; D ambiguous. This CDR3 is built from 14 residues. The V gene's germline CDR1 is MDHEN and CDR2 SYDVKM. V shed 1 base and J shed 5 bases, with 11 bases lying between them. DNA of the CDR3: TGTGCCAGCAGTTTATTAGTGAGGCAATATGGCTACACCTTC. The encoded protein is CASSLLVRQYGYTF.

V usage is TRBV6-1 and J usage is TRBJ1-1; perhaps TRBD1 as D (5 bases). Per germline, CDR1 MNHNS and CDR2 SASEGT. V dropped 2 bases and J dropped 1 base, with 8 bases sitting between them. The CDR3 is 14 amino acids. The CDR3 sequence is CASSERGGNTEAFF. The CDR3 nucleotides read TGTGCCAGCAGTGAAAGGGGTGGGAACACTGAAGCTTTCTTT.